Listed here are 13 T cell receptor beta chains from one sample, sequenced in a study of cytomegalovirus exposure and HLA in healthy donors. Primers included in the PCR were 60 Vbeta and 13 Jbeta primers. Repertoires were generated with immunoSEQ multiplex PCR, while TCRdb's copy carries only in-frame clones and drops some. The profile shows approximately 74,000 clones, around 80% of them singletons. The sequenced sample consisted of PBMCs. Source of these receptors: a man in his forties or fifties in good health and CMV-seronegative.

The rearrangement joins TRBV28 to TRBJ1-2; the D gene is possibly TRBD1 (5 bases). The CDR3 loop spans 14 amino acids. CDR1 MDHEN and CDR2 SYDVKM come from the germline V gene. Deletions cut 6 bases from V and 1 base from J, with 12 bases between. For the CDR3, the DNA is TGTGCCAGCAGGGAATCGACAGTTAACTATGGCTACACCTTC. It translates to CASRESTVNYGYTF.

This rearrangement joins TRBV6-1 to TRBJ2-5; D uncertain. With 1 base removed from V and 4 bases from J, the gap between germline ends came to 16 bases. Per germline, CDR1 MNHNS and CDR2 SASEGT. The CDR3 sequence is 16 residues long. Written as DNA, the CDR3 is TGTGCCAGCAGTGAAGGGAATTATTATTCAGGAGAGACCCAGTACTTC. It codes for CASSEGNYYSGETQYF.

V and J are TRBV4-1 and TRBJ1-1, with D unclear. This CDR3 is built from 15 residues. Trimming took off 0 bases at V and 1 base at J, with 9 bases between the two ends. CDR1 and CDR2 (germline): MGHRA, YSYEKL. CDR3 nucleotide sequence: TGCGCCAGCAGCCAAGATCTACTAACGAACACTGAAGCTTTCTTT. Translation gives CASSQDLLTNTEAFF.

The V call is TRBV5-4, the J call TRBJ2-1, with D possibly matching TRBD1 (6 bases). Trimming removed 0 bases from V and 6 bases from J, with 13 bases in between. This CDR3 has 15 amino acids. Germline CDR1 reads SGHNT; CDR2 reads YYREEE (reference sequence). The CDR3 loop reads CASSLDLRGGNEQFF. CDR3 bases: TGTGCCAGCAGCTTGGATTTGCGAGGGGGCAATGAGCAGTTCTTC.

The chain is built from TRBV18 and TRBJ2-1; TRBD2 agrees at 7 bases. Looked up from germline, CDR1 is KGHSH and CDR2 is LQKENI. V trimming: 3 bases; J trimming: 6 bases; junction bases outside the gene matches: 5. The CDR3 has 14 amino acids. This CDR3 reads CASSPWEGANEQFF. CDR3 sequence (DNA): TGTGCCAGCTCACCGTGGGAGGGAGCCAATGAGCAGTTCTTC. Full variable domain (rest looked up from reference TRBV18 and TRBJ2-1): NAGVMQNPRHLVRRRGQEARLRCSPMKGHSHVYWYRQLPEEGLKFMVYLQKENIIDESGMPKERFSAEFPKEGPSILRIQQVVRGDSAAYFCASSPWEGANEQFFGPGTRLTVL.

J is TRBJ2-2 and V is TRBV7-2; TRBD2 matches at 8 bases. CDR1 SGHTA and CDR2 FQGNSA come from the germline V gene. The CDR3 extends over 16 amino acids. V shed 5 bases, J shed 5 bases, and the junction held 10 bases outside the gene matches. CDR3 DNA sequence: TGTGCCAGCAGCGCGACGGGGGGGCCGGGTACCGGGGAGCTGTTTTTT. It is translated as CASSATGGPGTGELFF.

The V and J genes are TRBV9 and TRBJ2-7; possible D gene TRBD1, 6 bases. Germline-derived CDR1 and CDR2 are SGDLS and YYNGEE. CDR3 length: 15 amino acids. V was cut by 0 bases and J by 2 bases, with 12 bases left in between. The CDR3 DNA sequence: TGTGCCAGCAGCGTAGCTGGGACACCTACCTACGAGCAGTACTTC. Residues: CASSVAGTPTYEQYF.

The chain links TRBV5-6 to TRBJ2-5; TRBD2 matches at 8 bases. Germline V gene sequence: CDR1 SGHDT, CDR2 YYEEEE. The CDR3 spans 16 residues. V trimming: 1 base; J trimming: 0 bases; junction bases outside the gene matches: 5. This chain's CDR3 is CASSLLSGAYQETQYF. CDR3 coding DNA: TGTGCCAGCAGCTTGCTTAGCGGGGCGTACCAAGAGACCCAGTACTTC.

The CDR3 nucleotides are TGCGCCAGCAGCTTGGTACAGGGTAGTAGCGGGAGGAGTGAGCAGTTCTTC. Translating gives CASSLVQGSSGRSEQFF. The rearrangement uses TRBV5-1 and TRBJ2-1; TRBD2 aligns across 10 bases. The V and J ends lost 0 bases and 9 bases, in that order; junction bases with no gene match: 12. The CDR3 is 17 residues long. From germline, CDR1 is SGHRS and CDR2 YFSETQ.

V usage is TRBV11-2 and J usage is TRBJ1-5; D is perhaps TRBD1 (5 bases). In germline, CDR1 is SGHAT, CDR2 FQNNGV. This CDR3 spans 15 amino acids. Trimming removed 5 bases from V and 7 bases from J, with 18 bases in between. The CDR3 DNA is TGTGCCAGCAGCAAAGGGGTGGCTTCCCACCAGCCCCAGCATTTT. Its protein is CASSKGVASHQPQHF.

The V and J genes are TRBV5-4 and TRBJ2-5; 14 bases match TRBD2. Trimming at V came to 3 bases and at J to 2 bases, leaving 3 bases not matched to a gene. The CDR3 runs 16 residues. Germline V CDR1 and CDR2: SGHNT, YYREEE (reference sequence). CDR3 loop: CASSSRLAGGQETQYF. The DNA for the CDR3 is TGTGCCAGCAGCTCGAGACTAGCGGGGGGGCAAGAGACCCAGTACTTC.

CDR3 protein: CASSKARTGCFEQYF. In DNA, the CDR3 is TGTGCCAGCAGCAAAGCTAGGACAGGGTGTTTCGAACAGTATTTT. The V gene is TRBV21-1, the J gene TRBJ2-3; TRBD1 reflects the table's D call only, with no check against the DNA. TRBV21-1 is classified as a pseudogene. The CDR3 consists of 15 residues.

This chain connects TRBV11-2 to TRBJ1-4; possible D gene TRBD1, 5 bases. The germline V and J ends were trimmed by 1 base and 5 bases, with 11 bases remaining between them. The CDR3 contains 15 residues. The V gene's germline CDR1 is SGHAT and CDR2 FQNNGV. CDR3 nucleotide sequence: TGTGCCAGCAGCTTAGGGGGCAGAGGAAATGAAAAACTGTTTTTT. Its protein product is CASSLGGRGNEKLFF.